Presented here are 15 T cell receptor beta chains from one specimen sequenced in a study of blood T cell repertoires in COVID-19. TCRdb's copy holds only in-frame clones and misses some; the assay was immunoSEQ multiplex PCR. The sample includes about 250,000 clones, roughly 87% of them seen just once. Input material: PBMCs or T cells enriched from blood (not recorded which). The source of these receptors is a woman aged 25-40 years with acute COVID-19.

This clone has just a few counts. CDR3 loop: CASGARDFLNEKLFF. In DNA form, the CDR3 reads TGTGCCAGCGGCGCGCGGGATTTCTTAAATGAAAAACTGTTTTTT. The V call is TRBV6-5, the J call TRBJ1-4; D is undetermined. V was shortened by 8 bases and J by 5 bases, with 18 bases between the two germline ends. The CDR3 contains 15 residues. From germline, CDR1 is MNHEY and CDR2 SVGAGI.

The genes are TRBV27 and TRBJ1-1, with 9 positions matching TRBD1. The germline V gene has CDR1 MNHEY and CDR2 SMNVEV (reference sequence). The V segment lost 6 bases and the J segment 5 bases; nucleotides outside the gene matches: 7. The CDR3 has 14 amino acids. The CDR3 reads CASRATGGRTEAFF. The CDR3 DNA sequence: TGTGCCAGCAGAGCGACAGGGGGTAGGACTGAAGCTTTCTTT.

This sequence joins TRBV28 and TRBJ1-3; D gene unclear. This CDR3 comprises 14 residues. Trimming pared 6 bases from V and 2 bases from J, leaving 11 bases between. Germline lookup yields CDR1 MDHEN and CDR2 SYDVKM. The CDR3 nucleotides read TGTGCCAGCAGATATTTCCGGGCTGGAAACACCATATATTTT. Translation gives CASRYFRAGNTIYF.

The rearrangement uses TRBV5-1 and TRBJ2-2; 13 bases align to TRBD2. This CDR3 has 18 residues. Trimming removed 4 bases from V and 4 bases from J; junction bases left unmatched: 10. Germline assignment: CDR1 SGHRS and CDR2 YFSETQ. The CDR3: CASSLGTSGTPGTGELFF. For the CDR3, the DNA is TGCGCCAGCAGCCTCGGGACTAGCGGGACCCCGGGCACCGGGGAGCTGTTTTTT.

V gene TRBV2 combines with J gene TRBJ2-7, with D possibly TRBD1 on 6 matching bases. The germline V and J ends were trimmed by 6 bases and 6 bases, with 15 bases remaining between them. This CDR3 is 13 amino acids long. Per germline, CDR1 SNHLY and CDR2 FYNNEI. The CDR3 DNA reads TGTGCCAGCAGCTACAGGGTTGGCGGCGAGCAGTACTTC. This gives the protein CASSYRVGGEQYF.

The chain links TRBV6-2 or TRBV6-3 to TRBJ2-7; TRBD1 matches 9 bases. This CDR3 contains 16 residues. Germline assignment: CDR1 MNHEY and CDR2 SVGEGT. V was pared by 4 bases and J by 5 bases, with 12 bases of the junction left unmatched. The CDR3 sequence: CASSWGPNRDRDEQYF. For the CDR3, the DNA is TGTGCCAGCAGTTGGGGTCCCAACCGGGACAGGGACGAGCAGTACTTC.

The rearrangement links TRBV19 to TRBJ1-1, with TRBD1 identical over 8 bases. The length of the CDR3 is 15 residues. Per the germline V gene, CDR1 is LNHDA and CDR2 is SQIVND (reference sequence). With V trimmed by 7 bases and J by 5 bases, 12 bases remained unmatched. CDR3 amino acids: CASNQGARWGTEAFF. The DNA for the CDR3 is TGTGCCAGTAATCAGGGGGCCAGGTGGGGAACTGAAGCTTTCTTT.

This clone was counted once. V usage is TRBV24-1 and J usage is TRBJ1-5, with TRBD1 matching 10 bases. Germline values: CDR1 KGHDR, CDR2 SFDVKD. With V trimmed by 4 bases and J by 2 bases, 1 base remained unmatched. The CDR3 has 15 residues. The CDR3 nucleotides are TGTGCCACCAGTGACGGGACAGGGGGCAATCAGCCCCAGCATTTT. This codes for CATSDGTGGNQPQHF.

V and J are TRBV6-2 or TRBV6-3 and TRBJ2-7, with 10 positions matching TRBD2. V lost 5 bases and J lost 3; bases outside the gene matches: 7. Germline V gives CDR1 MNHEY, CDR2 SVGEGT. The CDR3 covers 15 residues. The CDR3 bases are TGTGCCAGCAGTCCAGCGGGAGGGTCCCTCTACGAGCAGTACTTC. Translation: CASSPAGGSLYEQYF.

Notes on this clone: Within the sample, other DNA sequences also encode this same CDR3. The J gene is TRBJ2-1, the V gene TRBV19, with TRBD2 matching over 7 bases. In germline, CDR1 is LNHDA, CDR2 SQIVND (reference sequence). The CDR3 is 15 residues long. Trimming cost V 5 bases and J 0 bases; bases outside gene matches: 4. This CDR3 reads CASSRGGSSYNEQFF. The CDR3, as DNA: TGTGCCAGTAGTCGGGGCGGGAGCTCCTACAATGAGCAGTTCTTC.

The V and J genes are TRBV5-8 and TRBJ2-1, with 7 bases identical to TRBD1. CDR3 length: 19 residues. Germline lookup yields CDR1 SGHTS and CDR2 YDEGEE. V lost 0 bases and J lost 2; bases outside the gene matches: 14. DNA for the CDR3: TGTGCCAGCAGCTTGGTACCCTTCGACAGGGAGTATACCTACAATGAGCAGTTCTTC. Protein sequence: CASSLVPFDREYTYNEQFF. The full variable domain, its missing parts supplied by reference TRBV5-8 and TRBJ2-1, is EAGVTQSPTHLIKTRGQQATLRCSPISGHTSVYWYQQALGLGLQFLLWYDEGEERNRGNFPPRFSGRQFPNYSSELNVNALELEDSALYLCASSLVPFDREYTYNEQFFGPGTRLTVL.

The CDR3 region has the DNA TGTGCCAGTAGTGGGACAGGGGGCGCGGGCAATCAGCCCCAGCATTTT. As protein: CASSGTGGAGNQPQHF. This chain connects TRBV19 to TRBJ1-5; TRBD1 matches at 12 bases. The germline V gene encodes CDR1 LNHDA and CDR2 SQIVND (reference sequence). The CDR3 has 16 residues. J gave up 2 bases and V 5 bases, and 4 bases lay outside the gene matches.

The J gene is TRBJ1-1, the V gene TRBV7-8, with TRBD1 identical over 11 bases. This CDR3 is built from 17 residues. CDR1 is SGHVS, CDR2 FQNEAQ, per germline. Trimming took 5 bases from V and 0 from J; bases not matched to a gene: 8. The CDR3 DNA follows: TGTGCCAGCAGCCGCCGGACAGGGGGCTCCCTGAACACTGAAGCTTTCTTT. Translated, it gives CASSRRTGGSLNTEAFF.

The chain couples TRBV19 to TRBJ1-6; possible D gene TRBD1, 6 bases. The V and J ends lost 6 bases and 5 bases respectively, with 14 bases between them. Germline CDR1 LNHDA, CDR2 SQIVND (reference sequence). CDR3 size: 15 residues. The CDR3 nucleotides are TGTGCCAGTAGGAACCCGGGACAAGATAATTCACCCCTCCACTTT. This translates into CASRNPGQDNSPLHF.

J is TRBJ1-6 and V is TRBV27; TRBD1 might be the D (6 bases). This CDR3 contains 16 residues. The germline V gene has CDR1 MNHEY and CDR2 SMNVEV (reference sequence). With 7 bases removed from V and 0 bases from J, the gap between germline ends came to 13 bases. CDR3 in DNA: TGTGCCAGCACAAGGGACACCAGCTCCTATAATTCACCCCTCCACTTT. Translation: CASTRDTSSYNSPLHF.